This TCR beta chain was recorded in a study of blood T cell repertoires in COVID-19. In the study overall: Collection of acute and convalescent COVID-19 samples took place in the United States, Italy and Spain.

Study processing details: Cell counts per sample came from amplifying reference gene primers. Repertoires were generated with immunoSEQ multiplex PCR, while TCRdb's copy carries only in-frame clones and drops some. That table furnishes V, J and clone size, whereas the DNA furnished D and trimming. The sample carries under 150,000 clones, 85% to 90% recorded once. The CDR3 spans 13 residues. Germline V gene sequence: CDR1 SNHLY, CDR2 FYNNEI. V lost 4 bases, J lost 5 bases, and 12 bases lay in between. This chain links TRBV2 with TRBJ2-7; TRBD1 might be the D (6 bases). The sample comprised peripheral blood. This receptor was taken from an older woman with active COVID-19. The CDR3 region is CASSGQGLNEQYF. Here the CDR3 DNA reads TGTGCCAGCAGTGGGCAGGGGCTTAACGAGCAGTACTTC.